This record looks at one T cell receptor beta chain sequence and its context. The sample originates from a study of blood T cell repertoires in COVID-19. CDR3 length: 17 amino acids. The V gene lost 3 bases and the J gene lost 1 base, with 16 bases spanning the gap. CDR1 and CDR2 (germline): LNHDA, SQIVND (reference sequence). Clones were read by immunoSEQ multiplex PCR, and TCRdb kept only the in-frame ones, dropping some. The sample holds 200,000 or so clones, around four fifths seen once. This TCR was sampled from a woman in her fifties or sixties who had recovered from COVID-19. This chain links TRBV19 with TRBJ1-5, with D hard to call. The sequenced sample was peripheral blood. The DNA of the CDR3 is TGTGCCAGTAGTATGACTCATGGGAGGCCAAGCAATCAGCCCCAGCATTTT. Protein sequence: CASSMTHGRPSNQPQHF.